A single sample gave rise to the 2 T cell receptor beta chains below, sequenced in a study of cytomegalovirus exposure and HLA in healthy donors. Amplification used 60 Vbeta primers and 13 Jbeta primers. Using immunoSEQ multiplex PCR, the repertoire was profiled, and TCRdb retains in-frame clones only, with some absent. The data show around 170,000 clones, with over 65% seen just once and about 1.5% held by the top ten. Source material: PBMCs. These receptors all come from a man younger than 35 in good health and CMV-seronegative.

The CDR3 DNA reads as TGTGCCAGCCGGAGGACAGGGGGCTCCTACGAGCAGTACTTC. Residues: CASRRTGGSYEQYF. This chain connects TRBV5-4 to TRBJ2-7; 10 nucleotides match TRBD1. Germline V lookup: CDR1 SGHNT, CDR2 YYREEE (reference sequence). The CDR3 loop spans 14 amino acids. The ends lost 7 bases at V and 0 bases at J; junction bases unmatched: 4.

V gene TRBV7-8 combines with J gene TRBJ1-5; 7 nucleotides line up with TRBD1. The trim removed 4 bases at V and 3 bases at J, leaving 6 bases unmatched. Germline CDR1 is SGHVS and CDR2 is FQNEAQ. The CDR3 extends over 15 amino acids. The CDR3 DNA sequence: TGTGCCAGCAGCTCGGAGGGGGCTATCAATCAGCCCCAGCATTTT. Translating it yields CASSSEGAINQPQHF.